What follows are 20 T cell receptor beta chains derived from one specimen sequenced in a study of blood T cell repertoires in COVID-19. The protocol was immunoSEQ multiplex PCR, while the TCRdb copy is restricted to in-frame clones and leaves out a portion. The top ten clones hold about 28% of a sample with some 170,000 clones, over 75% of them seen once. The sample was peripheral blood. The receptors derive from a woman aged 70-85 years with acute or convalescent COVID-19.

The gene calls are TRBV7-9 and TRBJ2-2, with 7 bases fitting TRBD1. CDR1 is SEHNR and CDR2 is FQNEAQ in the germline V gene (reference sequence). V lost 4 bases, J lost 4 bases, and 3 bases stayed unmatched. This CDR3 region has 14 residues. The CDR3, as DNA: TGTGCCAGCAGCTCGACAGGGTTCACCGGGGAGCTGTTTTTT. This gives the protein CASSSTGFTGELFF.

This chain joins TRBV4-1 and TRBJ1-4, with D uncertain. Per germline, CDR1 MGHRA and CDR2 YSYEKL. Trimming cost V 2 bases and J 0 bases, with 10 bases left between them. The CDR3 spans 16 residues. The CDR3: CASSQLYLATNEKLFF. The CDR3 DNA follows: TGCGCCAGCAGCCAACTCTATCTTGCAACTAATGAAAAACTGTTTTTT.

As for this clone: The junction differs from germline at one of its ends, possibly a read error. V and J are TRBV30 and TRBJ1-1, with 7 bases lining up with TRBD1. The CDR3 is 16 residues long. The germline V gene encodes CDR1 GTSNPN and CDR2 SVGIG (reference sequence). The CDR3 protein is CAWSLPITGVATEVFF. CDR3 nucleotides: TGTGCCTGGAGTCTTCCCATAACAGGGGTAGCCACTGAAGTTTTCTTT. Complete variable domain (other parts from reference TRBV30 and TRBJ1-1): SQTIHQWPATLVQPVGSPLSLECTVEGTSNPNLYWYRQAAGRGLQLLFYSVGIGQISSEVPQNLSASRPQDRQFILSSKKLLLSDSGFYLCAWSLPITGVATEVFFGQGTRLTVV.

The V gene is TRBV18, the J gene TRBJ1-3; D is ambiguous. CDR3 length equals 14 residues. Looked up from germline, CDR1 is KGHSH and CDR2 is LQKENI. V lost 3 bases and J 2 bases, leaving 8 bases between the germline ends. CDR3 sequence reads: CASSPASAGNTIYF. In nucleotides, the CDR3 is TGTGCCAGCTCACCCGCGTCCGCTGGAAACACCATATATTTT.

This clone was recorded once. This chain connects TRBV19 to TRBJ2-7; perhaps TRBD1 as D (5 bases). The V end was cut by 1 base, the J end by 5 bases, with 15 bases between. Germline lookup yields CDR1 LNHDA and CDR2 SQIVND (reference sequence). This CDR3 contains 15 residues. The CDR3 DNA follows: TGTGCCAGTAGTATAGTCCCCGGCAGGGTCCACGAGCAGTACTTC. Translation: CASSIVPGRVHEQYF.

The chain combines TRBV11-1 with TRBJ2-3; 7 bases are a match to TRBD1. V lost 5 bases to trimming and J lost 1 base; unmatched junction nucleotides: 3. Germline assignment: CDR1 SGHAT and CDR2 FQDESV (reference sequence). This CDR3 spans 14 amino acids. The CDR3, as DNA: TGTGCCAGCAGCCTCGGGACAGGCACAGATACGCAGTATTTT. It specifies CASSLGTGTDTQYF.

This clone was found once. The chain links TRBV6-2 or TRBV6-3 to TRBJ2-6; maybe TRBD1 (6 bases). The ends were cut back, 5 bases at V and 0 bases at J, with 11 bases in the middle. Per germline, CDR1 MNHEY and CDR2 SVGEGT. The CDR3 covers 16 residues. The CDR3 here is CASSPQGPSGANVLTF. CDR3 DNA: TGTGCCAGCAGTCCACAGGGCCCCTCTGGGGCCAACGTCCTGACTTTC.

The chain is built from TRBV7-2 and TRBJ2-1; TRBD2 is a possible D gene (5 bases). Between the trimmed V and J ends, which lost 1 base and 6 bases, there was a span of 16 bases. The CDR3 is 16 amino acids. Germline loops: CDR1 SGHTA, CDR2 FQGNSA. CDR3 amino acids: CASSLGSQLGSNEQFF. CDR3 DNA sequence: TGTGCCAGCAGCTTAGGGTCCCAACTAGGCAGCAATGAGCAGTTCTTC.

V and J are TRBV24-1 and TRBJ1-5; 9 bases align to TRBD1. CDR1 and CDR2 from the germline V gene are KGHDR and SFDVKD. Trimming removed 9 bases from V and 3 bases from J; junction bases left unmatched: 8. CDR3 size: 15 residues. The CDR3 DNA reads TGTGCCACCGGGGGGACAGGGTCGGACAATCAGCCCCAGCATTTT. As protein: CATGGTGSDNQPQHF.

The V and J genes are TRBV5-1 and TRBJ2-5; 8 bases map to TRBD2. The V gene end was trimmed by 2 bases and the J gene end by 5 bases; junction bases not matched to a gene: 5. CDR3 length: 14 amino acids. In germline, CDR1 is SGHRS, CDR2 YFSETQ. In DNA, the CDR3 is TGCGCCAGCAGCTTCGGGAGGGCCGATGAGACCCAGTACTTC. Its translation: CASSFGRADETQYF.

Many counts were recorded for this clone. The gene calls are TRBV9 and TRBJ2-7; D is possibly TRBD2 (6 bases). The CDR3 is made up of 15 amino acids. The V and J ends lost 3 bases and 0 bases respectively, with 13 bases between them. The germline V gene has CDR1 SGDLS and CDR2 YYNGEE. CDR3 sequence: CASSGGLSSSYEQYF. CDR3 coding DNA: TGTGCCAGCAGCGGGGGACTTTCGAGCTCCTACGAGCAGTACTTC.

The V gene is TRBV29-1, the J gene TRBJ2-2; the D gene is possibly TRBD2 (5 bases). Trimming pared 7 bases from V and 1 base from J, leaving 7 bases between. The CDR3 sequence is 12 residues long. Germline CDR1 reads SQVTM; CDR2 reads ANQGSEA. This CDR3 reads CSGGWNTGELFF. In nucleotides, the CDR3 is TGCAGCGGCGGGTGGAACACCGGGGAGCTGTTTTTT.

V and J are TRBV3-1 (or the pseudogene TRBV3-2) and TRBJ2-3, with D unresolved. CDR1 is LGHDT, CDR2 YNNKEL, per germline (reference sequence). CDR3 length: 15 residues. V lost 0 bases to trimming and J lost 1 base, with 8 bases between them. CDR3 amino acids: CASSQELTGTDTQYF. Here the CDR3 DNA reads TGTGCCAGCAGCCAAGAACTAACGGGCACAGATACGCAGTATTTT.

V gene TRBV19 combines with J gene TRBJ1-5; 10 bases are shared with TRBD1. Trimming removed 5 bases from V and 6 bases from J; junction bases left unmatched: 16. Germline-derived CDR1 and CDR2 are LNHDA and SQIVND (reference sequence). This CDR3 has 18 residues. CDR3 coding DNA: TGTGCCAGTAGTCCTCTCGGACAGGGGGGTACCCAGGCTCAGCCCCAGCATTTT. Its protein is CASSPLGQGGTQAQPQHF.

J is TRBJ1-6 and V is TRBV19; D is possibly TRBD1 (6 bases). The V gene lost 5 bases and the J gene lost 8 bases, with 13 bases spanning the gap. The CDR3 is 14 residues long. Germline V gene data show CDR1 as LNHDA and CDR2 as SQIVND (reference sequence). The CDR3 reads CASSPGGQDSPLHF. The CDR3 region has the DNA TGTGCCAGTAGTCCCGGGGGGCAGGATTCACCCCTCCACTTT.

This clone was detected only a few times. The chain has TRBV2 and TRBJ2-2; 8 positions agree with TRBD2. The CDR3 runs 15 residues. J gave up 6 bases and V 7 bases, and 10 bases lay outside the gene matches. Per germline, CDR1 SNHLY and CDR2 FYNNEI. The CDR3 DNA reads as TGTGCCAGCACCCAGGAAGCGGGAGCCCCCGGGGAGCTGTTTTTT. It translates to CASTQEAGAPGELFF.

The chain links TRBV14 to TRBJ2-1, with a possible D match to TRBD1 (5 bases). The CDR3 consists of 13 residues. The V gene lost 2 bases and the J gene lost 7 bases, with 9 bases spanning the gap. Looked up from germline, CDR1 is SGHDN and CDR2 is FVKESK. The CDR3 loop is CASSQFPGNEQFF. The DNA of the CDR3 is TGTGCCAGCAGCCAATTTCCAGGGAATGAGCAGTTCTTC.

This clone was counted between two and nine times. The J gene is TRBJ2-1, the V gene TRBV7-9, with TRBD2 identical over 9 bases. The germline V gene has CDR1 SEHNR and CDR2 FQNEAQ (reference sequence). The CDR3 has 17 amino acids. V lost 1 base to trimming and J lost 3 bases; unmatched junction nucleotides: 7. CDR3 DNA sequence: TGTGCCAGCAGCTTAGGGGTGGGGACTAGCAACTACAATGAGCAGTTCTTC. Amino acids: CASSLGVGTSNYNEQFF.

V usage is TRBV30 and J usage is TRBJ1-1, with 7 bases that match TRBD1. V lost 4 bases and J lost 5; bases outside the gene matches: 4. The CDR3 has 12 residues. Germline V gives CDR1 GTSNPN, CDR2 SVGIG (reference sequence). In nucleotides, the CDR3 is TGTGCCTGGAAGGGGGCGTGGACTGAAGCTTTCTTT. This codes for CAWKGAWTEAFF.

This chain connects TRBV7-9 to TRBJ1-2; D possibly corresponds to TRBD1 (6 bases). Germline loops: CDR1 SEHNR, CDR2 FQNEAQ (reference sequence). CDR3 length: 15 residues. V lost 6 bases and J 0 bases, leaving 14 bases between the germline ends. The CDR3 is CASSTGSRANYGYTF. CDR3 nucleotide sequence: TGTGCCAGCAGTACAGGGAGTCGGGCTAACTATGGCTACACCTTC.